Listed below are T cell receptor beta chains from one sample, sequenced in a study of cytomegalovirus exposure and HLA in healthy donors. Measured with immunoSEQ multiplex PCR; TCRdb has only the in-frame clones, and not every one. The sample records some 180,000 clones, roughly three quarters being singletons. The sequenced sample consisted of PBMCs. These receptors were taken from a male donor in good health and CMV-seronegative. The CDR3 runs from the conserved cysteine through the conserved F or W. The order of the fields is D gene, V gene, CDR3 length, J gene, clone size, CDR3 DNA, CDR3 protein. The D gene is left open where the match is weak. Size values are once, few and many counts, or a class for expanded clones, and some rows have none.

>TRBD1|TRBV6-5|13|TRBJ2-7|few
TGTGCCAGCAGTTACGGGACAGGGGAGAAGGAGTACTTC
CASSYGTGEKEYF
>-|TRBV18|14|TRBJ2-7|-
TGTGCCAGCTCACCACAGTCGGAAGGGGCCGAGCAGTACTTC
CASSPQSEGAEQYF
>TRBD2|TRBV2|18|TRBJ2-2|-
TGTGCCAGCAGCCCCTCCCCCCGACTAGCGGGAGTCTCCGGGGAGCTGTTTTTT
CASSPSPRLAGVSGELFF
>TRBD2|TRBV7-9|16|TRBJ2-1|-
TGTGCCAGCAGCTTATTTCAGGCGGGAGCTAGGAATGAGCAGTTCTTC
CASSLFQAGARNEQFF
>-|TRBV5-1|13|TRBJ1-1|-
TGCGCCAGCAGCTTGGCGGTGAACACTGAAGCTTTCTTT
CASSLAVNTEAFF
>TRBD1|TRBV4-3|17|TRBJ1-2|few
TGCGCCAGCAGCCGAGGGACAGGGGTGGGCCCTAACTATGGCTACACCTTC
CASSRGTGVGPNYGYTF
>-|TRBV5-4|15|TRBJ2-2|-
TGTGCCAGCAGCCGGGTCCAGGGCGAGGCCGGGGAGCTGTTTTTT
CASSRVQGEAGELFF
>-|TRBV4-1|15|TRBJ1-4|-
TGCGCCAGCAGCCAAGCAGGGCAGCTAAATGAAAAACTGTTTTTT
CASSQAGQLNEKLFF
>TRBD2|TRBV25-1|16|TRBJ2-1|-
TGTGCCAGCAGTTCCCGGACTAGCGGAAGGTCCAATGAGCAGTTCTTC
CASSSRTSGRSNEQFF
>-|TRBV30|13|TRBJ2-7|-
TGTGCCTGGAGTCGGGGTAGCGGTCCTAAGCAGTACTTC
CAWSRGSGPKQYF
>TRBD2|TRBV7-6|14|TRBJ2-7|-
TGTGCCAGCAGCCCCAAAGCGGGGGCCAACGAGCAGTACTTC
CASSPKAGANEQYF
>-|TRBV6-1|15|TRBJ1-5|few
TGTGCCAGCAGTGAGCCGGGTTATAGCAATCAGCCCCAGCATTTT
CASSEPGYSNQPQHF
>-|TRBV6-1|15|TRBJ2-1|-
TGTGCCAGCAGTGACGGACAGAGAACCTACAATGAGCAGTTCTTC
CASSDGQRTYNEQFF
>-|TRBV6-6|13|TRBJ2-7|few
TGTGCCAGCAGTGCTGGCGGAAACTACGAGCAGTACTTC
CASSAGGNYEQYF
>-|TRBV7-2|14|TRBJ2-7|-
TGTGCCAGCAGCCTAGGGGGGGGCAGCTACGAGCAGTACTTC
CASSLGGGSYEQYF
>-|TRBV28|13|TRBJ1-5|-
TGTGCCAGCAGCCCCTGGGGGCAACAGCCCCAGCATTTT
CASSPWGQQPQHF
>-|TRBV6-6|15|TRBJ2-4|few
TGTGCCAGCAATAGGGACTCTTTAGCCAAAAACATTCAGTACTTC
CASNRDSLAKNIQYF
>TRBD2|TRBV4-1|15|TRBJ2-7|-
TGCGCCAGCAGCCAAGGGCTAGCGGCAACCTACGAGCAGTACTTC
CASSQGLAATYEQYF
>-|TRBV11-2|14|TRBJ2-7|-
TGTGCCAGCAGCTTGAACACAGGGACCTACGAGCAGTACTTC
CASSLNTGTYEQYF
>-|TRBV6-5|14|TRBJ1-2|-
TGTGCCAGCAGTTACGGGGGAGGAGACTATGGCTACACCTTC
CASSYGGGDYGYTF
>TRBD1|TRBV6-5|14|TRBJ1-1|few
TGTGCCAGCAGTGTCGGACAGGGTGGCACTGAAGCTTTCTTT
CASSVGQGGTEAFF
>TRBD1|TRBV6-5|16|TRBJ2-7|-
TGTGCCAGCAGTTACTCGACGGGGCAGGGGGCATACGAGCAGTACTTC
CASSYSTGQGAYEQYF
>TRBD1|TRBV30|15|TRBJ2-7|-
TGTGCCTGGAGTGGGGAATGGGACAGAGCCTACGAGCAGTACTTC
CAWSGEWDRAYEQYF
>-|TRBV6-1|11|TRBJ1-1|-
TGTGCCAGCCTCTGGGGGGGAGGGGCTTTCTTT
CASLWGGGAFF
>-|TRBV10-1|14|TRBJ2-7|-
TGCGCCAGCAGCCGGGACACGGTCGATCGATCGCAGTACTTC
CASSRDTVDRSQYF
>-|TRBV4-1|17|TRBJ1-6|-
TGCGCCAGCAGCCAAGAAACGGATACCCGAGGTAATTCACCCCTCCACTTT
CASSQETDTRGNSPLHF
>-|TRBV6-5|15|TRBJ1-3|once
TGTGCCAGCAGTTACTCAGGGGGAGCTGGAAACACCATATATTTT
CASSYSGGAGNTIYF
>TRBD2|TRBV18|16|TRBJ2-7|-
TGTGCCAGCTCACCGACCCGGGCGGGAGGGATTTACGAGCAGTACTTC
CASSPTRAGGIYEQYF
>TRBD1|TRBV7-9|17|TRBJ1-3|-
TGTTCCAGCAGCGCACGATCTGGACAGGGTGCTGGAAACACCATATATTTT
CSSSARSGQGAGNTIYF
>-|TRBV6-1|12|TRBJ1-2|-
TGTGCCAGCAGTGTCCTCGGTAGTGGCTACACCTTC
CASSVLGSGYTF
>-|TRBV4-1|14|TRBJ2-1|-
TGCGCCAGCAGCCAAGAGGGCAGCTACAATGAGCAGTTCTTC
CASSQEGSYNEQFF
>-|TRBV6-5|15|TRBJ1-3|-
TGTGCCAGCAGTTATGGGGCAATCTCTGGAAACACCATATATTTT
CASSYGAISGNTIYF
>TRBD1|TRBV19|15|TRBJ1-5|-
TGTGCCAGCAAACTGACAGGGGGGTACACTCAGCCCCAGCATTTT
CASKLTGGYTQPQHF
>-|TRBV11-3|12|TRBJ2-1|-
TGTGCCAGCAGCTTAAGGGACTCCGAGCAGTTCTTC
CASSLRDSEQFF
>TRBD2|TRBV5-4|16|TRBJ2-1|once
TGTGCCAGCAGCACCGCGTCTAGCGGAAACTACAATGAGCAGTTCTTC
CASSTASSGNYNEQFF
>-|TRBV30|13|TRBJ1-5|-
TGTGCCTGGAGTGTGAGGGACAATCAGCCCCAGCATTTT
CAWSVRDNQPQHF
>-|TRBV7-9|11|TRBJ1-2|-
TGTTCCAGCAGCCTCCAGAGGGGCTACACCTTC
CSSSLQRGYTF
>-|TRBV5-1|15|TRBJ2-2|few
TGCGCCAGCAGCTTGATCCAGACGAACACCGGGGAGCTGTTTTTT
CASSLIQTNTGELFF
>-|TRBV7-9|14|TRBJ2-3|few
TGTGCCAGCAGCTTTCTCAGGAGCACAGATACGCAGTATTTT
CASSFLRSTDTQYF
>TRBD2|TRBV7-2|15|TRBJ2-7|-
TGTGCCAGCAGCCTGACTAGCGGGAGCTCCTACGAGCAGTACTTC
CASSLTSGSSYEQYF
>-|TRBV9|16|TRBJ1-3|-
TGTGCCAGCAGCGTAGGGGGCGGCACCTCTGGAAACACCATATATTTT
CASSVGGGTSGNTIYF
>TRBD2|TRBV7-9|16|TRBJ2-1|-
TGTTCCAGCAGCTTATGGCCTAGCGGGAGTAGGAATGAGCAGTTCTTC
CSSSLWPSGSRNEQFF
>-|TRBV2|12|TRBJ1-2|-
TGTGCCAGCAGTGCAGGGTGGAGTGGCTACACCTTC
CASSAGWSGYTF
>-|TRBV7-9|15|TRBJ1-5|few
TGTGCCAGCACCTTCGGGGGGACGAGCAATCAGCCCCAGCATTTT
CASTFGGTSNQPQHF
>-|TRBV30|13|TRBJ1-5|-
TGTGCCTGGAGTGTGCGCAGCAATCAGCCCCAGCATTTT
CAWSVRSNQPQHF
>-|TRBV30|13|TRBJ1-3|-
TGTGCCTGGAGTCCCCTAACCGGAAACACCATATATTTT
CAWSPLTGNTIYF
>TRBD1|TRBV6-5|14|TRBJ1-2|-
TGTGCCAGCACAACCGGGACAGGGAACTATGGCTACACCTTC
CASTTGTGNYGYTF
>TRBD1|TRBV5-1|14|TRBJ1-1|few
TGCGCCAGCAGCTCCTTCGGACAGGGCTCTGAAGCTTTCTTT
CASSSFGQGSEAFF
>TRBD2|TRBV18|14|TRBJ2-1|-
TGTGCCAGCTCAGTGAGCGGGAAAAGGTATGAGCAGTTCTTC
CASSVSGKRYEQFF
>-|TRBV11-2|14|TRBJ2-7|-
TGTGCCAGCAGCTTTGGGCAGGGAGGCTACGAGCAGTACTTC
CASSFGQGGYEQYF
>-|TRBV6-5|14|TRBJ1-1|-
TGTGCCAGCAGTTACTCACCCGGGAACACTGAAGCTTTCTTT
CASSYSPGNTEAFF
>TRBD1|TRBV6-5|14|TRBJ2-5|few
TGTGCCAGCAGTCCTGGGACAGGGGCAAAGACCCAGTACTTC
CASSPGTGAKTQYF
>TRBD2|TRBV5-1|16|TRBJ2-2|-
TGCGCCAGCAGCTCGGGGCGCGGGGGGGACACCGGGGAGCTGTTTTTT
CASSSGRGGDTGELFF
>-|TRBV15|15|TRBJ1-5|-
TGTGCCACCAGCAGAGATGCAGGCCTCAATCAGCCCCAGCATTTT
CATSRDAGLNQPQHF
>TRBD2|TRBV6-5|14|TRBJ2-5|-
TGTGCCAGCAGCAGGACTAGCGCAGAAGAGACCCAGTACTTC
CASSRTSAEETQYF